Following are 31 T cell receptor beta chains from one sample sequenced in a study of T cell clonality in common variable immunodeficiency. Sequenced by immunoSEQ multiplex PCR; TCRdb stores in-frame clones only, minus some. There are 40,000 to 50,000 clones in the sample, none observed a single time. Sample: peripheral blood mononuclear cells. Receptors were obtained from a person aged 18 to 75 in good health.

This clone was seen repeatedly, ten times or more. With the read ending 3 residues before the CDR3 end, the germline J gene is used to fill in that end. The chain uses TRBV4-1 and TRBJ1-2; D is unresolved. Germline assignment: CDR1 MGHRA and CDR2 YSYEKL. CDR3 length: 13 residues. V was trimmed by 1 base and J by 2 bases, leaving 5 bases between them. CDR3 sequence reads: CASSQVVNYGYTF. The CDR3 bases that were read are TGCGCCAGCAGCCAAGTAGTGAACTATGGC.

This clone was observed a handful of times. The part of the CDR3 DNA that was read is TGTGCCAGCAGTCCGCTCGACAGGGGATTTGGAAACACC. Its translation is CASSPLDRGFGNT. In full, the CDR3 reads CASSPLDRGFGNTIYF. The V call is TRBV2, the J call TRBJ1-3; 8 nucleotides line up with TRBD1. The read gets to within 3 residues of the CDR3 end, and the germline J gene fills in the rest. The germline gives CDR1 SNHLY, CDR2 FYNNEI. The CDR3 sequence is 16 residues long. Trimming took 5 bases from V and 3 from J; bases not matched to a gene: 9.

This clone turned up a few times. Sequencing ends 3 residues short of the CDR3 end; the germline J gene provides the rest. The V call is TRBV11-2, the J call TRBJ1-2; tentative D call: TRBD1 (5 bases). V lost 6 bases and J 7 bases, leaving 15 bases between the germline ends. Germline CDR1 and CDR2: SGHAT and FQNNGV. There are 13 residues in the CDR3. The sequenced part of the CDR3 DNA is TGTGCCAGCAGTCCGATCACAGGAGGTGGC. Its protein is CASSPITGGG. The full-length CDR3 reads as CASSPITGGGYTF.

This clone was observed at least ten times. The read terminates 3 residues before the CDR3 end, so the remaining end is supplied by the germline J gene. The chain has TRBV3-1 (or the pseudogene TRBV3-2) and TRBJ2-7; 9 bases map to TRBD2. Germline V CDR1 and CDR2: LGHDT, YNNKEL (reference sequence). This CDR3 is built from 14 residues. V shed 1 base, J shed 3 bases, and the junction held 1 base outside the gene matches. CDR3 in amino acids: CASSQGGRDYEQYF. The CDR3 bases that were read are TGTGCCAGCAGCCAAGGCGGGAGGGACTACGAG.

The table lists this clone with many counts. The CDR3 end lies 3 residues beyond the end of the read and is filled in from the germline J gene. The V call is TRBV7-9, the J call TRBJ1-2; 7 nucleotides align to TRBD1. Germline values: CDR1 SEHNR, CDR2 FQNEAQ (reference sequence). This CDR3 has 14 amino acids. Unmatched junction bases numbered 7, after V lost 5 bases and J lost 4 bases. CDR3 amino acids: CASSARDRPYGYTF. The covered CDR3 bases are TGTGCCAGCAGCGCCCGGGACAGACCCTATGGC.

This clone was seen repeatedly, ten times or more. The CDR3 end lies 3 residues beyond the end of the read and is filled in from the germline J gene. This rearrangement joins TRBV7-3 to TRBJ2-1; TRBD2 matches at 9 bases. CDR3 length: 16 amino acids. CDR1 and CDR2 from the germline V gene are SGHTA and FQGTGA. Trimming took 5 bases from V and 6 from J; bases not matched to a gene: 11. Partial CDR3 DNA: TGTGCCAGCAGCGCCCAGGGCGGGGGGGCTTTCAATGAG. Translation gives CASSAQGGGAFNE. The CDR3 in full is CASSAQGGGAFNEQFF.

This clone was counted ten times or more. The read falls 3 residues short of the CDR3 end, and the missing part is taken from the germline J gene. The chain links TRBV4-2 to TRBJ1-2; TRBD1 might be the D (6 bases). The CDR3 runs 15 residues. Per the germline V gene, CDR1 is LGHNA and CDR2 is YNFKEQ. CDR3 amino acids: CASSQDYSGEGGYTF. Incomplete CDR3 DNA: TGTGCCAGCAGCCAAGACTACTCAGGGGAGGGCGGC.

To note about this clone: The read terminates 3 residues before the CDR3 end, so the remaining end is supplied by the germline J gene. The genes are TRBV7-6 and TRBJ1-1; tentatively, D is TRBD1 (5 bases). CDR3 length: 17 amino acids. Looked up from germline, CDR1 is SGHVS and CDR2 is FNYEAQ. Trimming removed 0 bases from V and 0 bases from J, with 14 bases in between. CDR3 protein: CASSLALRGRLNTEAFF. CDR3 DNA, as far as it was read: TGTGCCAGCAGCTTAGCGCTGCGGGGCAGATTGAACACTGAA.

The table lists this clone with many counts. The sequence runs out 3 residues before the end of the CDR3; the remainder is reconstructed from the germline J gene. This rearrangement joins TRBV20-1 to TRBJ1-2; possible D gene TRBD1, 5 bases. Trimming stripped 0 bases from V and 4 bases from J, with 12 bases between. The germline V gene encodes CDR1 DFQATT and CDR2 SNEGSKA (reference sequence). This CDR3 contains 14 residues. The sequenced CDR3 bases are TGCAGTGCTAGAGATCGCGGGGGATCCTATGGC. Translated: CSARDRGGSYG. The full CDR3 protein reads CSARDRGGSYGYTF.

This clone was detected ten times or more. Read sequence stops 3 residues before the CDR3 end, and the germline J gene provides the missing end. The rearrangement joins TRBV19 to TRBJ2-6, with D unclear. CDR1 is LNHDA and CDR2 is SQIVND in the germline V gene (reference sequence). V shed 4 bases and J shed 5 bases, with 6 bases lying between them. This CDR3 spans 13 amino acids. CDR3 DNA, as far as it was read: TGTGCCAGTAGTACCTTTTGGGCCAACGTC. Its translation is CASSTFWANV. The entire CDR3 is CASSTFWANVLTF.

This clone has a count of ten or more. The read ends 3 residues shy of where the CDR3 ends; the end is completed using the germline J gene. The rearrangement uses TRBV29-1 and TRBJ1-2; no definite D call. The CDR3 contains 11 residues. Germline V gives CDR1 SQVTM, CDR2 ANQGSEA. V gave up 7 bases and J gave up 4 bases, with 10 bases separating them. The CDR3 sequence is CSAVLLYGYTF. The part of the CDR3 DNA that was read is TGCAGCGCGGTACTTCTCTATGGC.

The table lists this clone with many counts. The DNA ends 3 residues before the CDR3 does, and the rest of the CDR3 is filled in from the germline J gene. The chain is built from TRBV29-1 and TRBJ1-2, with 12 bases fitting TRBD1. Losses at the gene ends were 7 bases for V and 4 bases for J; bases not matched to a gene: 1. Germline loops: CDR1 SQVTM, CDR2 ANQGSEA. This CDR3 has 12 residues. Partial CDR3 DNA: TGCAGCGGGGACAGGGGGCCCTATGGC. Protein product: CSGDRGPYG. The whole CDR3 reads CSGDRGPYGYTF.

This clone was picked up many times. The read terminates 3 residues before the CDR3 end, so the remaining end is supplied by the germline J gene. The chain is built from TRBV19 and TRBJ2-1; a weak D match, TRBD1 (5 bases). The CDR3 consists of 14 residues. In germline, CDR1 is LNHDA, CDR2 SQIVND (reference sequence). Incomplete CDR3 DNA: TGTGTCAGCCGGTGGGGCCATTTGGTCAATGAG. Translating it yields CVSRWGHLVNE. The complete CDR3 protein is CVSRWGHLVNEQFF.

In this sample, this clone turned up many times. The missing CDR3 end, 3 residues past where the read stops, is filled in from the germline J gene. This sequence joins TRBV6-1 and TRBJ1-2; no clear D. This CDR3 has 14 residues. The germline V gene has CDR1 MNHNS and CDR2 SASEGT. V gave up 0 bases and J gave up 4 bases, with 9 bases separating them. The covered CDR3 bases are TGTGCCAGCAGTGAAGCTACGGCGGTCTATGGC. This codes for CASSEATAVYG. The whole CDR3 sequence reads CASSEATAVYGYTF.

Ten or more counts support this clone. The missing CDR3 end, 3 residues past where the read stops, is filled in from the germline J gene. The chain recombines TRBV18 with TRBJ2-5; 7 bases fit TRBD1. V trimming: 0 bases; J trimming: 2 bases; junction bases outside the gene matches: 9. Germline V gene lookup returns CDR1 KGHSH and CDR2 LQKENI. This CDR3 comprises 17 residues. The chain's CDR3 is CASSPPSYSGQQETQYF. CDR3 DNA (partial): TGTGCCAGCTCACCACCGTCGTACTCGGGACAGCAAGAGACC.

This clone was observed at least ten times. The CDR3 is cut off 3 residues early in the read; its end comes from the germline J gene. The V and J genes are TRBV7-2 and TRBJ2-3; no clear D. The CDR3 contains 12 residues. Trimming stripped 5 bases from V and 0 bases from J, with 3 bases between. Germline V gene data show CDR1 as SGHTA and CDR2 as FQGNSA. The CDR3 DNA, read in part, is TGTGCCAGCAGCCTAAGCACAGATACG. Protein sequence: CASSLSTDT. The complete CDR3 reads CASSLSTDTQYF.

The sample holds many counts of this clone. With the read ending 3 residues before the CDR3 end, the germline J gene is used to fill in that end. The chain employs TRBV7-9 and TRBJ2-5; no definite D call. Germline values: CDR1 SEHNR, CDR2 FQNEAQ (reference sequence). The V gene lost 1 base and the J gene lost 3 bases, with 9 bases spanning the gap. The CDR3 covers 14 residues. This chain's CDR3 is CASSLGVAEETQYF. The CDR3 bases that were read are TGTGCCAGCAGCTTAGGTGTGGCGGAAGAGACC. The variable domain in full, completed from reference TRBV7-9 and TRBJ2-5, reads DTGVSQNPRHKITKRGQNVTFRCDPISEHNRLYWYRQTLGQGPEFLTYFQNEAQLEKSRLLSDRFSAERPKGSFSTLEIQRTEQGDSAMYLCASSLGVAEETQYFGPGTRLLVL.

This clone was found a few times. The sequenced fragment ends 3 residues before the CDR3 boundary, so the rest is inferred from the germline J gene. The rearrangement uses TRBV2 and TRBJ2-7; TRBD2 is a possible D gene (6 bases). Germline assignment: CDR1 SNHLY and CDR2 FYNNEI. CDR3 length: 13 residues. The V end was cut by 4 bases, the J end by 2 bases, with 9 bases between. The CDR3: CASSAPSAYEQYF. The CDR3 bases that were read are TGTGCCAGCAGTGCCCCTAGCGCCTACGAG.

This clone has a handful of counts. CDR3: CASSSGQGTLAGELFF. The sequenced CDR3 bases are TGCGCCAGCAGCTCCGGACAGGGGACCCTGGCCGGGGAG. The chain links TRBV5-1 to TRBJ2-2, with 9 bases fitting TRBD1. The DNA ends 3 residues before the CDR3 does, and the rest of the CDR3 is filled in from the germline J gene. Germline assignment: CDR1 SGHRS and CDR2 YFSETQ. Losses at the gene ends were 3 bases for V and 6 bases for J; bases not matched to a gene: 9. The CDR3 is 16 amino acids.

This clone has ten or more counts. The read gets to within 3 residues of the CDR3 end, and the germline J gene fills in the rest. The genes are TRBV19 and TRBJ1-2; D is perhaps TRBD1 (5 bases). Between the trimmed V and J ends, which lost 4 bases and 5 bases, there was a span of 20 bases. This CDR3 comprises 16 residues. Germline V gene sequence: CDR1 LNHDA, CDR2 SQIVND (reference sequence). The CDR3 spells CASSSPSLLGVYGYTF. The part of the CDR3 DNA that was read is TGTGCCAGTAGTAGCCCAAGTCTCTTAGGGGTATATGGC.

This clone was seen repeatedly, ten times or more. The DNA read from the CDR3 is TGTGCCAGCAGTGACTCCGCTAGCGGGGGAGAAAACACCGGGGAG. Translated, it gives CASSDSASGGENTGE. The whole CDR3 is CASSDSASGGENTGELFF. V gene TRBV6-4 combines with J gene TRBJ2-2; 10 bases are a match to TRBD2. The read terminates 3 residues before the CDR3 end, so the remaining end is supplied by the germline J gene. This CDR3 contains 18 residues. Trimming removed 0 bases from V and 2 bases from J; junction bases left unmatched: 6. The V gene's germline CDR1 is MRHNA and CDR2 SNTAGT.

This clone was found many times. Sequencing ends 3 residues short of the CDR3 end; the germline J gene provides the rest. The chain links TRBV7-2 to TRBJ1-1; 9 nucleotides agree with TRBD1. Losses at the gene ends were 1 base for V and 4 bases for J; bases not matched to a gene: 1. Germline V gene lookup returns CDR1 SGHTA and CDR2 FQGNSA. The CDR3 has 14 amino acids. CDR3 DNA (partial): TGTGCCAGCAGCTTAGACAGGGGGCGCACTGAA. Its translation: CASSLDRGRTE. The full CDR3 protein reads CASSLDRGRTEAFF. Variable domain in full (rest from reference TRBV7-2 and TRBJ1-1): GAGVSQSPSNKVTEKGKDVELRCDPISGHTALYWYRQSLGQGLEFLIYFQGNSAPDKSGLPSDRFSAERTGGSVSTLTIQRTQQEDSAVYLCASSLDRGRTEAFFGQGTRLTVV.

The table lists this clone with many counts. The sequenced part of the CDR3 DNA is TGCGCCAGCAGTGATTCGGGACAGGGGGGAACCGGGGAG. This codes for CASSDSGQGGTGE. The entire CDR3 protein reads CASSDSGQGGTGELFF. The chain joins TRBV10-1 to TRBJ2-2, with 11 bases fitting TRBD1. The sequence runs out 3 residues before the end of the CDR3; the remainder is reconstructed from the germline J gene. Germline assignment: CDR1 WNHNN and CDR2 SYGVQD (reference sequence). Trimming at V came to 3 bases and at J to 5 bases, leaving 5 bases not matched to a gene. CDR3 length equals 16 residues.

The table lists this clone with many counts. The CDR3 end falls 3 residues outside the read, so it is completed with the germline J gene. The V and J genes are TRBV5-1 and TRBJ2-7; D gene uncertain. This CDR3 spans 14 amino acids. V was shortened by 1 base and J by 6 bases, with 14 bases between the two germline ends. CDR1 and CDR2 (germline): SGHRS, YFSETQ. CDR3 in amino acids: CASSLNPQISEQYF. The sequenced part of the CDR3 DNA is TGCGCCAGCAGCTTGAACCCCCAAATTAGCGAG. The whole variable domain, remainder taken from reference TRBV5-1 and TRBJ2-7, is KAGVTQTPRYLIKTRGQQVTLSCSPISGHRSVSWYQQTPGQGLQFLFEYFSETQRNKGNFPGRFSGRQFSNSRSEMNVSTLELGDSALYLCASSLNPQISEQYFGPGTRLTVT.

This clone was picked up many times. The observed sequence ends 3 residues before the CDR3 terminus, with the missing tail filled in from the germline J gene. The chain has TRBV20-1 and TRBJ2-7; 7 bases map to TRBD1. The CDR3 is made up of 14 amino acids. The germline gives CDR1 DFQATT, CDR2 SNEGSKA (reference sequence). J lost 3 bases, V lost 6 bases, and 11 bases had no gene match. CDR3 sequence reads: CSASPPTGNYEQYF. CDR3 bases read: TGCAGTGCAAGCCCCCCGACAGGGAACTACGAG.

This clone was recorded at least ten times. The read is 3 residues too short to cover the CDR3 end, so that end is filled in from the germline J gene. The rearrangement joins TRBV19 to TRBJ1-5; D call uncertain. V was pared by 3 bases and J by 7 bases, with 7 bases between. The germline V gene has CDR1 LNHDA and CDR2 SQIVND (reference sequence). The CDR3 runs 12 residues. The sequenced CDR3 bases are TGTGCCAGTAGTATGCGGGAGCAGCCC. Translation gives CASSMREQP. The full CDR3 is CASSMREQPQHF.

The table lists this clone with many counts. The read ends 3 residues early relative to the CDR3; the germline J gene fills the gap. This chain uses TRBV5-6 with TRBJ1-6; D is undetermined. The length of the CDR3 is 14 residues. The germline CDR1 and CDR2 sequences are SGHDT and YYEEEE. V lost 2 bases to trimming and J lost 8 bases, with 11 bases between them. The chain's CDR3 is CASSFSSRDSPLHF. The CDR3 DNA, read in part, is TGTGCCAGCAGCTTCAGCTCTCGGGATTCACCC.

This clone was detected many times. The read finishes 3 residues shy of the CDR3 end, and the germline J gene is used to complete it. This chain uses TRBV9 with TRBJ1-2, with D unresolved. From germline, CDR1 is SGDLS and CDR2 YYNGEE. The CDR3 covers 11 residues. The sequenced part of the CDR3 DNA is TGTGCCAGCAGCGTAGAGGGTCGG. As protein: CASSVEGR. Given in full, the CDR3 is CASSVEGRYTF. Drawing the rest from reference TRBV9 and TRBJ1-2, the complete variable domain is DSGVTQTPKHLITATGQRVTLRCSPRSGDLSVYWYQQSLDQGLQFLIQYYNGEERAKGNILERFSAQQFPDLHSELNLSSLELGDSALYFCASSVEGRYTFGSGTRLTVV.

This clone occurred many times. CDR3 DNA, as far as it was read: TGTGCCAGCTCACGACAGGGACAGGGTGGC. Translation gives CASSRQGQGG. The whole CDR3 sequence reads CASSRQGQGGYTF. The rearrangement joins TRBV18 to TRBJ1-2; 9 bases are a match to TRBD1. The CDR3 end falls 3 residues outside the read, so it is completed with the germline J gene. The CDR3 is 13 residues long. The J segment lost 7 bases and the V segment lost 4 bases, leaving 4 bases of the junction unmatched. Germline V lookup: CDR1 KGHSH, CDR2 LQKENI.

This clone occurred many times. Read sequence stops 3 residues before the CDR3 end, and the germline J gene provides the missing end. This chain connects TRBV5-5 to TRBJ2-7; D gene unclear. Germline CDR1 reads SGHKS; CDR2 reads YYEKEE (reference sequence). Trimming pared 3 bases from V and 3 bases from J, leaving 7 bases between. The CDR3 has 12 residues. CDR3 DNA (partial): TGTGCCAGCAGCTCACAATACTACGAG. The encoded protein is CASSSQYYE. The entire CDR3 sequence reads CASSSQYYEQYF.

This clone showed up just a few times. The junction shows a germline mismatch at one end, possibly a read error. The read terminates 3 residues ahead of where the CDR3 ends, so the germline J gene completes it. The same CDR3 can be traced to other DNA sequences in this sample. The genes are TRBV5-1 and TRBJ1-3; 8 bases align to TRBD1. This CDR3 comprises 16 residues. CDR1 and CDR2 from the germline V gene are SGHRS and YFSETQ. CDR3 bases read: TGCGCCAGCAGCCGATCCCCGGACAGGGCTGGAAACACG. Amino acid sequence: CASSRSPDRAGNT. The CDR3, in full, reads CASSRSPDRAGNTIYF.